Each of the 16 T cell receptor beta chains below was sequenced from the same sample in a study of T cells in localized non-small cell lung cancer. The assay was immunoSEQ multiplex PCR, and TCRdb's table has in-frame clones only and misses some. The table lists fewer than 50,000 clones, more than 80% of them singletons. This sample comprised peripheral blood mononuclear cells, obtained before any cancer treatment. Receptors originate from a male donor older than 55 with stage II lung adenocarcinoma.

The CDR3 loop reads CASTSLPRTSVQNEQFF. For the CDR3, the DNA is TGTGCCAGCACTTCCCTTCCCCGGACTAGCGTACAGAATGAGCAGTTCTTC. This chain connects TRBV28 to TRBJ2-1; 9 nucleotides agree with TRBD2. There are 17 residues in the CDR3. Trimming took 7 bases from V and 7 from J; bases not matched to a gene: 17. Germline CDR1 and CDR2: MDHEN and SYDVKM. Full variable domain (outside the CDR3, taken from reference TRBV28 and TRBJ2-1): DVKVTQSSRYLVKRTGEKVFLECVQDMDHENMFWYRQDPGLGLRLIYFSYDVKMKEKGDIPEGYSVSREKKERFSLILESASTNQTSMYLCASTSLPRTSVQNEQFFGPGTRLTVL.

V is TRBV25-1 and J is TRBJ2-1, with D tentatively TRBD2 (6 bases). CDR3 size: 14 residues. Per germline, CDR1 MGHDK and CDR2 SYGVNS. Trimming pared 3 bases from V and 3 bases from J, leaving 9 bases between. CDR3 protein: CASSDREVYNEQFF. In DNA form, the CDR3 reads TGTGCCAGCAGTGACAGGGAGGTCTACAATGAGCAGTTCTTC.

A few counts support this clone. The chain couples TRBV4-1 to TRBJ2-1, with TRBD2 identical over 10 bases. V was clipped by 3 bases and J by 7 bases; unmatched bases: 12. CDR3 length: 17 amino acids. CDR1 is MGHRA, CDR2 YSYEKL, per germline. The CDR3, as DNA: TGCGCCAGCAGCCAGTGGACTCTAGCGGGAGTTGAAAATGAGCAGTTCTTC. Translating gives CASSQWTLAGVENEQFF.

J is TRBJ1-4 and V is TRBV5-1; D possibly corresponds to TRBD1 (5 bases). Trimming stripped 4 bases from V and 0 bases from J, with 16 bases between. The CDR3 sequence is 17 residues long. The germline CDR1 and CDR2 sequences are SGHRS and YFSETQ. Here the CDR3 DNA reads TGCGCCAGCAGCCCCCGGCCCGGAGGGGCAACTAATGAAAAACTGTTTTTT. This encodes CASSPRPGGATNEKLFF.

The CDR3 DNA reads as TGTGCCAGCAGCCCCGGGGTAGCGCGCAATGAGCAGTTCTTC. Protein: CASSPGVARNEQFF. The chain uses TRBV5-6 and TRBJ2-1; D is perhaps TRBD2 (5 bases). Trimming took 4 bases from V and 6 from J, leaving 14 bases between them. The CDR3 has 14 residues. Per the germline V gene, CDR1 is SGHDT and CDR2 is YYEEEE.

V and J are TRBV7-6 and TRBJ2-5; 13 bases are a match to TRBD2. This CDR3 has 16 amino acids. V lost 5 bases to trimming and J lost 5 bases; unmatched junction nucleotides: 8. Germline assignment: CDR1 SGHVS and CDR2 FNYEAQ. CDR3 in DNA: TGTGCCAGCAGCACCGGGACTAGCGGGATTTCCGAGACCCAGTACTTC. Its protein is CASSTGTSGISETQYF.

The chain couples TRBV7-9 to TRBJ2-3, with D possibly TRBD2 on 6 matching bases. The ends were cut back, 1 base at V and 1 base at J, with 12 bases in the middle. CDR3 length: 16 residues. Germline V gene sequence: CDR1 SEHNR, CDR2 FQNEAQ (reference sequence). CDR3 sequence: CASSLGGDGRTDTQYF. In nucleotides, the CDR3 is TGTGCCAGCAGCTTAGGGGGGGACGGACGCACAGATACGCAGTATTTT.

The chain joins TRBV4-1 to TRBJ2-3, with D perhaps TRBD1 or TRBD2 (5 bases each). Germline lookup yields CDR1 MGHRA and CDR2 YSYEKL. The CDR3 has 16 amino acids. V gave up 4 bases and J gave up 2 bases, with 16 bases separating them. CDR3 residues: CASSREPGTATDTQYF. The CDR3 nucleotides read TGCGCCAGCAGCCGGGAACCCGGGACCGCCACAGATACGCAGTATTTT.

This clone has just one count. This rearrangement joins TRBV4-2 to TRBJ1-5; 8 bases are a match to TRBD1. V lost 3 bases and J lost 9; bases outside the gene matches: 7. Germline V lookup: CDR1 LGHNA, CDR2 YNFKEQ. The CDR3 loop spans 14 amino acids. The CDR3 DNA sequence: TGTGCCAGCAGCCAGGACAGGGAAGTTTCGCCCCAGCATTTT. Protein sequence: CASSQDREVSPQHF.

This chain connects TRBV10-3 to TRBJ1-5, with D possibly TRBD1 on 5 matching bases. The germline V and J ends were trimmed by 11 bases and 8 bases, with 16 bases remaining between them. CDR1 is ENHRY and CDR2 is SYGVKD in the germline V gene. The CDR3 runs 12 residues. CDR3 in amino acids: CAARDGGEPQHF. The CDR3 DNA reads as TGTGCCGCGAGGGACGGGGGTGAGCCCCAGCATTTT.

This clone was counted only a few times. This CDR3 reads CASSLDINYGYTF. CDR3 in DNA: TGCGCCAGCAGCCTAGACATAAACTATGGCTACACCTTC. The chain recombines TRBV10-1 with TRBJ1-2; unclear D gene. The CDR3 loop spans 13 amino acids. Germline-derived CDR1 and CDR2 are WNHNN and SYGVQD (reference sequence). V was trimmed by 6 bases and J by 2 bases, leaving 10 bases between them.

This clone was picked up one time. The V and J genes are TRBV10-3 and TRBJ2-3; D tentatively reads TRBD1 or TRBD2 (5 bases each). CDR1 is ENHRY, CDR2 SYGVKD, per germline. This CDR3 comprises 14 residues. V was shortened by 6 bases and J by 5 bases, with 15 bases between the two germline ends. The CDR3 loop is CAIRISSGQDTQYF. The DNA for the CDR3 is TGTGCCATCAGGATTAGCAGCGGACAAGATACGCAGTATTTT.

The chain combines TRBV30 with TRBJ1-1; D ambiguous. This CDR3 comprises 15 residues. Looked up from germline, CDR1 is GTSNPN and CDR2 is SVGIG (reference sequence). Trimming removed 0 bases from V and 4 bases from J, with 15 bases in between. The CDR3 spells CAWSVGRPRGTEAFF. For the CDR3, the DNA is TGTGCCTGGAGTGTAGGCCGCCCGCGGGGCACTGAAGCTTTCTTT. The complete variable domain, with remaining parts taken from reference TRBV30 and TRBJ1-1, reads SQTIHQWPATLVQPVGSPLSLECTVEGTSNPNLYWYRQAAGRGLQLLFYSVGIGQISSEVPQNLSASRPQDRQFILSSKKLLLSDSGFYLCAWSVGRPRGTEAFFGQGTRLTVV.

The CDR3 bases are TGTGCCAGTAGTATTTCGGCAGGGGGGCTTCCCGGGGAGCTGTTTTTT. The encoded protein is CASSISAGGLPGELFF. This chain uses TRBV19 with TRBJ2-2, with D tentatively TRBD1 (7 bases). With 3 bases removed from V and 6 bases from J, the gap between germline ends came to 17 bases. Per the germline V gene, CDR1 is LNHDA and CDR2 is SQIVND (reference sequence). This CDR3 is 16 amino acids long.

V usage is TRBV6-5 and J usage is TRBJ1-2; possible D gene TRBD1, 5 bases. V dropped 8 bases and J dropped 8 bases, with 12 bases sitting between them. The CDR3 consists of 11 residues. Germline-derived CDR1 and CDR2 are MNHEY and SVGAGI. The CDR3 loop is CASFNRGGYTF. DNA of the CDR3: TGTGCCAGCTTTAACCGGGGGGGCTACACCTTC.

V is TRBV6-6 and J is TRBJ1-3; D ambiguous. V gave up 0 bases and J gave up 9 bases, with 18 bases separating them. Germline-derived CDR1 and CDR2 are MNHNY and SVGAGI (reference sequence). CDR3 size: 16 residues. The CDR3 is CASSYSSPRNLGTIYF. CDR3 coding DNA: TGTGCCAGCAGTTACTCAAGTCCACGAAATTTAGGCACCATATATTTT.